This T cell receptor (beta chain) is drawn from a study of preoperative IRX-2 immunotherapy in early breast cancer. Stated treatment: preoperative locoregional IRX-2 cytokine immunotherapy. Samples came from a phase Ib trial of preoperative locoregional IRX-2 cytokine immunotherapy. The repertoire was sequenced with immunoSEQ multiplex PCR; TCRdb's copy has only in-frame clones and lacks some. The sample includes under 4,000 clones, approximately 70% of them seen just once. The CDR3 extends over 20 amino acids. Unmatched junction bases numbered 28, after V lost 8 bases and J lost 7 bases. The germline V gene encodes CDR1 LNHDA and CDR2 SQIVND (reference sequence).

Sequenced here: tumor tissue, sampled after IRX-2 immunotherapy. The source is a human donor with breast cancer. The rearrangement joins TRBV19 to TRBJ1-5; TRBD1 agrees at 8 bases. CDR3 coding DNA: TGTGCCAGTGCGAAGTCGCATCGCACCCCGAGACAGGGGAAGGGCCAGCCCCAGCATTTT. As protein: CASAKSHRTPRQGKGQPQHF.